This T cell receptor beta chain derives from a study of T cell responses to AZD1222 COVID-19 vaccine. General observations from the study: Among the donors, most were white British and more were female, and clonal diversity was possibly underestimated. The study reported that nearly half of spike-specific TCRs target unmutated variant regions. Rises in breadth and depth of Spike-specific TCRs came after two AZD1222 doses. Repertoire collection took place solely once the T cell response had peaked.

A word on this clone: Antigen unknown.

TCRdb's copy holds only in-frame clones and misses some; the assay was immunoSEQ multiplex PCR. The sample lists about 160,000 clones, about 90% occurring once. The J segment lost 3 bases and the V segment lost 8 bases, leaving 4 bases of the junction unmatched. The CDR3 has 13 residues. Per germline, CDR1 SGHAT and CDR2 FQNNGV. The input for sequencing was peripheral blood, taken on day 0 of AZD1222 vaccination. This rearrangement joins TRBV11-2 to TRBJ2-3, with 8 bases lining up with TRBD2. The sequence came from an adult in good health. The CDR3 is CASSREVTDTQYF. For the CDR3, the DNA is TGTGCCAGCTCGCGGGAGGTAACAGATACGCAGTATTTT.